This T cell receptor beta chain was identified during a study of blood T cell repertoires in COVID-19. The assay was immunoSEQ multiplex PCR, and TCRdb's table has in-frame clones only and misses some. The top ten hold approximately 39% of the sample, which has about 60,000 clones, roughly 82% seen once. The CDR3 is made up of 18 amino acids. J lost 0 bases, V lost 5 bases, and 15 bases had no gene match. Germline CDR1 reads SGHTA; CDR2 reads FQGTGA. This receptor was identified in a human donor in a cohort sampled during active COVID-19. The rearrangement joins TRBV7-3 to TRBJ1-2; 7 positions agree with TRBD1. Material: peripheral blood. The CDR3 reads CASSPIGGGTDTNYGYTF. The CDR3 nucleotides read TGTGCCAGCAGCCCAATAGGTGGGGGGACAGACACTAACTATGGCTACACCTTC.